Reported below is one T cell receptor beta chain. This clone was detected a few times. Its antigen is unknown. No much larger clone is present one base from it, and per-base qualities are unavailable. The data belong to a study of memory CD4+ T cells and cytomegalovirus serostatus (dated by TCRdb to between 2017 and 2020). Regarding the complete study: A total of some 35 healthy Belgian adults, of whom 9 were CMV seropositive and approximately 24 were CMV seronegative, were included in the cohort. To replicate a published TCR-based CMV serostatus classifier, the researchers sequenced the CD4+ memory TCRbeta repertoires of a Belgian cohort whose cytomegalovirus serostatus was known. Study-wide findings and limitations: A median bootstrapped AUC of almost 0.96 with a 95% CI of 0.76-1.00 was achieved on the Belgian cohort by the original-framework classifier. For CMV serostatus prediction, a median bootstrapped AUC of approximately 0.95 was reached with the original framework, and a median bootstrapped AUC of around 0.9 was reached with a US-trained random forest. The results were interpreted as suggesting that the CMV-associated TCR signature is mostly present in the CD4+ memory repertoire. Of around 150 previously reported CMV-associated TCRbeta sequences, about 62 appeared in the CD4+ memory repertoires, each in one to five individuals. Only CD4+CD45RO+ memory cells were sequenced, in contrast to the original study, which included naive and memory CD4+ and CD8+ populations.

The CDR3 runs 13 amino acids, cysteine and phenylalanine included. Just the 39-base CDR3 DNA is kept, in frame starting at base 1. CDR1 and CDR2, per the germline V gene (reference sequence), are SEHNR and FQNEAQ. V was cut back by 5 bases and J by 5 bases, leaving a gap of 12 bases between them. Single viable CD3+CD4+CD8-CD45RO+ cells were sorted as memory CD4+ T cells on a FACSAria II. To determine CMV serostatus, a Roche Elecsys assay was used that detects serum IgG against CMV pp150, pp28, p38 and p52. After the samples were thawed, total CD4+ T cells were enriched through positive selection using CD4 magnetic microbeads. The samples came from a different study that was designed specifically to examine the CD4+ T cell memory repertoire. Peripheral blood mononuclear cells were isolated and cryopreserved according to standard operating procedures, and serum was kept at -80 degrees C. The staining used CD3-PerCP (BW264/56), CD4-APC (RPA-T4), CD45RO-PE (UCHT1) and CD8-Pacific Orange (3B5) antibodies, and Sytox blue was used to exclude non-viable cells.

Genomic DNA was extracted from sorted cells with the Quick-DNA Microprep Kit. TCRbeta DNA was amplified with the immunoSEQ hsTCRbeta kit following the manufacturer's protocol. TCRbeta libraries were sequenced on an Illumina MiSeq instrument. In the authors' own workflow: Following removal of out-of-frame sequences, some 2,200,000 distinct TCRbeta sequences were retained, with an average of about 70,000 per individual. Each individual was scored according to the count of fewer than 200 previously reported CMV-associated TCRbeta sequences and the total productive distinct TCRbeta count. A beta-binomial model was reimplemented in Python, and scikit-learn random forests with default parameters were trained on US cohort data. Classifier performance on the Belgian cohort was summarized as median AUC with percentile confidence intervals calculated over 10,000 bootstrap iterations. Held by TCRdb, this immuneACCESS table contains in-frame sequences only and omits some clones. Under half of the omission traces to an unresolved V gene where checked; the cause of the rest is unknown. The V and J calls and clone size come from that table; D and trimming were worked out from the DNA. The sample records about 100,000 clones, 80% of which are singletons. The top ten clonotypes cover around 3.6% of the sample.

Specimen: memory CD4+ T cells from blood. This clonotype was sampled from an adult in good health and CMV-seropositive. The sequence is built from TRBV7-9 and TRBJ1-2, with the D gene not clear enough to name. The base sequence is TGTGCCAGCAGCCACGGAGGAGGTTATGGCTACACCTTC. This translates into CASSHGGGYGYTF. The reference TRBV7-9 and TRBJ1-2 proteins fill in what lies around the CDR3, so the full variable domain reads DTGVSQNPRHKITKRGQNVTFRCDPISEHNRLYWYRQTLGQGPEFLTYFQNEAQLEKSRLLSDRFSAERPKGSFSTLEIQRTEQGDSAMYLCASSHGGGYGYTFGSGTRLTVV.